Following are 11 T cell receptor beta chains from one sample sequenced in a study of blood T cell repertoires in COVID-19 (dated by TCRdb to the early 2020s). Receptor amplification or capture employed the immunoSEQ multiplex PCR assay. TCRdb holds this immuneACCESS table with in-frame rearrangements only. Some clones are missing; in checked studies, unresolved V genes explain under half, and the rest has no known cause. Within this sample are under 300,000 clones, with 75% to 85% of them counted one time only. The biggest ten clones account for around 5.2% of the sample. The material sequenced was peripheral blood. These receptors came from a human donor in a cohort sampled during active COVID-19.

In its sample, this clone was seen a few times. The chain couples TRBV19 to TRBJ1-5; perhaps TRBD1 as D (6 bases). Trimming cost V 5 bases and J 2 bases, with 16 bases left between them. The germline V gene has CDR1 LNHDA and CDR2 SQIVND (reference sequence). The CDR3 has 16 residues. CDR3 in amino acids: CASSPGGAQGNQPQHF. The DNA of the CDR3 is TGTGCCAGTAGTCCCGGGGGGGCGCAAGGCAATCAGCCCCAGCATTTT.

This chain links TRBV19 with TRBJ2-7, with D possibly being TRBD1 (5 bases). This CDR3 comprises 15 residues. Germline CDR1 reads LNHDA; CDR2 reads SQIVND (reference sequence). Trimming cost V 1 base and J 5 bases, with 15 bases left between them. CDR3 sequence: CASSIAWQGGHEQYF. The CDR3 bases are TGTGCCAGTAGTATAGCCTGGCAGGGTGGGCACGAGCAGTACTTC.

The chain is built from TRBV5-4 and TRBJ2-7; TRBD1 is a possible D gene (6 bases). V was cut by 6 bases and J by 3 bases, with 13 bases left in between. There are 13 residues in the CDR3. Germline CDR1 reads SGHNT; CDR2 reads YYREEE (reference sequence). The CDR3 bases are TGTGCCAGCACACGGGACACCTACTACGAGCAGTACTTC. This encodes CASTRDTYYEQYF.

The rearrangement links TRBV5-5 to TRBJ2-5, with a possible D match to TRBD1 (5 bases). This CDR3 is built from 13 residues. The germline CDR1 and CDR2 sequences are SGHKS and YYEKEE (reference sequence). V dropped 5 bases and J dropped 2 bases, with 10 bases sitting between them. CDR3 in amino acids: CASRTDLQETQYF. CDR3 DNA: TGTGCCAGCAGGACAGACCTACAAGAGACCCAGTACTTC. Variable domain in full (rest from reference TRBV5-5 and TRBJ2-5): DAGVTQSPTHLIKTRGQQVTLRCSPISGHKSVSWYQQVLGQGPQFIFQYYEKEERGRGNFPDRFSARQFPNYSSELNVNALLLGDSALYLCASRTDLQETQYFGPGTRLLVL.

The rearrangement uses TRBV5-5 and TRBJ2-7, with 9 nucleotides matching TRBD2. J was trimmed by 1 base and V by 4 bases; bases with no gene match: 6. The CDR3 runs 15 residues. CDR1 is SGHKS and CDR2 is YYEKEE in the germline V gene (reference sequence). The CDR3 DNA reads TGTGCCAGCAGCCCCGGGGCGGGGGGGTCCTACGAGCAGTACTTC. It is translated as CASSPGAGGSYEQYF.

The gene calls are TRBV11-2 and TRBJ1-4; TRBD1 is a possible D gene (5 bases). Trimming removed 3 bases from V and 8 bases from J, with 10 bases in between. The CDR3 covers 13 residues. The germline gives CDR1 SGHAT, CDR2 FQNNGV. CDR3 nucleotides: TGTGCCAGCAGCTTGCAGGGATGGGAAAAACTGTTTTTT. This codes for CASSLQGWEKLFF.

The table lists this clone with a few counts. V gene TRBV27 combines with J gene TRBJ1-2, with TRBD1 matching over 7 bases. Looked up from germline, CDR1 is MNHEY and CDR2 is SMNVEV (reference sequence). V lost 5 bases to trimming and J lost 8 bases; unmatched junction nucleotides: 11. The CDR3 is 14 amino acids. In DNA form, the CDR3 reads TGTGCCAGCAGTCCATGGACAGGCGGGTACGGCTACACCTTC. As protein: CASSPWTGGYGYTF.

This clone was seen a single time. The chain couples TRBV6-5 to TRBJ2-3, with 8 bases fitting TRBD1. After removal of 6 bases from V and 2 bases from J, the junction contained 4 bases not matched to a gene. The CDR3 covers 14 residues. In germline, CDR1 is MNHEY, CDR2 SVGAGI. In DNA, the CDR3 is TGTGCCAGCAGAGACAGGGGTGACACAGATACGCAGTATTTT. Translation: CASRDRGDTDTQYF.

This sequence joins TRBV28 and TRBJ2-7, with TRBD2 matching over 10 bases. The J segment lost 4 bases and the V segment lost 2 bases, leaving 8 bases of the junction unmatched. Germline values: CDR1 MDHEN, CDR2 SYDVKM. CDR3 length: 16 amino acids. The CDR3 region has the DNA TGTGCCAGCAGTTTAAGGCAGCTAGCGGGAGTATACGAGCAGTACTTC. Protein: CASSLRQLAGVYEQYF. The entire variable domain, with the rest obtained from reference TRBV28 and TRBJ2-7, is as follows: DVKVTQSSRYLVKRTGEKVFLECVQDMDHENMFWYRQDPGLGLRLIYFSYDVKMKEKGDIPEGYSVSREKKERFSLILESASTNQTSMYLCASSLRQLAGVYEQYFGPGTRLTVT.

This chain connects TRBV7-2 to TRBJ2-1, with a possible D match to TRBD1 (6 bases). The CDR3 spans 15 residues. Germline V gene sequence: CDR1 SGHTA, CDR2 FQGNSA. The V and J ends lost 6 bases and 8 bases respectively, with 20 bases between them. The CDR3 is CASRLGGGGRYEQFF. DNA of the CDR3: TGTGCCAGCAGGCTGGGCGGTGGGGGCAGGTATGAGCAGTTCTTC. Full variable domain (outside the CDR3, taken from reference TRBV7-2 and TRBJ2-1): GAGVSQSPSNKVTEKGKDVELRCDPISGHTALYWYRQSLGQGLEFLIYFQGNSAPDKSGLPSDRFSAERTGGSVSTLTIQRTQQEDSAVYLCASRLGGGGRYEQFFGPGTRLTVL.

This clone occurred a few times. The chain combines TRBV19 with TRBJ1-2, with D maybe TRBD1 (6 bases). V shed 4 bases and J shed 7 bases, with 16 bases lying between them. The CDR3 is 14 residues long. Germline CDR1 is LNHDA and CDR2 is SQIVND (reference sequence). CDR3 in amino acids: CASSNQGTSAGYTF. The CDR3 nucleotides are TGTGCCAGTAGTAATCAGGGGACGAGCGCTGGCTACACCTTC.